Below are 18 T cell receptor beta chains sequenced from a single sample in a study of identical twins. One entry per CDR3 protein, called by TCRdb with MiXCR from the 5' RACE reads. The profile shows hundreds of thousands of distinct CDR3 sequences, roughly 7.1% of them singletons. Another study also made use of these data, one on yellow fever vaccine responses in identical twins.

Sequencing input: PBMCs. These receptors were taken from a woman aged 18-29 years in good health.

The chain joins TRBV6-1 to TRBJ2-3; tentatively, D is TRBD2 (6 bases). The CDR3 consists of 14 residues. Germline lookup yields CDR1 MNHNS and CDR2 SASEGT. Trimming stripped 3 bases from V and 4 bases from J, with 11 bases between. The CDR3 loop is CASSEGRDSDTQYF. As DNA, the CDR3 is TGTGCCAGCAGTGAGGGGCGGGATTCAGATACGCAGTATTTT.

This clonotype has just a few counts. The chain employs TRBV2 and TRBJ2-7; either TRBD1 or TRBD2 may supply D (5 bases each). V was trimmed by 4 bases and J by 2 bases, leaving 9 bases between them. The germline V gene has CDR1 SNHLY and CDR2 FYNNEI. CDR3 length equals 13 residues. CDR3 amino acids: CASSVGTPYEQYV. Here the CDR3 DNA reads TGTGCCAGCAGTGTCGGGACGCCCTACGAGCAGTACGTC.

This clonotype has only a few counts. The chain is built from TRBV10-3 and TRBJ2-3; TRBD2 might be the D (6 bases). Germline CDR1 and CDR2: ENHRY and SYGVKD. V lost 2 bases and J 5 bases, leaving 14 bases between the germline ends. The CDR3 consists of 15 residues. In DNA form, the CDR3 reads TGTGCCATCAGTGAGCGGGACTCCCGGGTAGATACGCAGTATTTT. Its translation is CAISERDSRVDTQYF.

This clonotype has just a few counts. The V gene is TRBV20-1, the J gene TRBJ1-4; D is undetermined. Trimming cost V 3 bases and J 5 bases, with 4 bases left between them. CDR3 length: 11 amino acids. Looked up from germline, CDR1 is DFQATT and CDR2 is SNEGSKA (reference sequence). The CDR3 loop reads CSASSNEKLFF. CDR3 DNA: TGCAGTGCTAGTAGCAATGAAAAACTGTTTTTT.

The table lists this clonotype with many counts. The J gene is TRBJ2-7, the V gene TRBV4-2; D possibly corresponds to TRBD2 (5 bases). CDR1 LGHNA and CDR2 YNFKEQ come from the germline V gene. The CDR3 has 14 amino acids. V lost 0 bases and J lost 6, with 12 bases in between. The CDR3 spells CASSQEEGASEQYF. For the CDR3, the DNA is TGTGCCAGCAGCCAAGAAGAGGGAGCGTCCGAGCAGTACTTC.

Only a few counts were recorded for this clonotype. This chain joins TRBV7-9 and TRBJ2-1; 9 nucleotides line up with TRBD2. Germline CDR1 SEHNR, CDR2 FQNEAQ (reference sequence). CDR3 length equals 14 residues. V trimming: 4 bases; J trimming: 8 bases; junction bases outside the gene matches: 6. CDR3 DNA: TGTGCCAGCAGCTACCGGCGGGAGGGTGATGAGCAGTTCTTC. Protein: CASSYRREGDEQFF.

The J gene is TRBJ2-2, the V gene TRBV10-3, with 14 bases identical to TRBD2. Germline V lookup: CDR1 ENHRY, CDR2 SYGVKD. The CDR3 has 21 residues. Trimming cost V 1 base and J 0 bases; bases outside gene matches: 10. CDR3 amino acids: CAISELFTGTSGSTNTGELFF. CDR3 coding DNA: TGTGCCATCAGTGAGTTATTTACCGGGACTAGCGGGAGCACGAACACCGGGGAGCTGTTTTTT.

The rearrangement joins TRBV6-5 to TRBJ2-3, with 9 bases that match TRBD2. The CDR3 is 15 amino acids. The germline V gene encodes CDR1 MNHEY and CDR2 SVGAGI. J was trimmed by 4 bases and V by 3 bases; bases with no gene match: 5. CDR3 in amino acids: CASSYSGSGSDTQYF. CDR3 nucleotides: TGTGCCAGCAGTTATAGCGGGAGCGGGTCAGATACGCAGTATTTT.

This clonotype was detected many times. This chain links TRBV6-5 with TRBJ1-1; possible D gene TRBD1, 5 bases. Germline loops: CDR1 MNHEY, CDR2 SVGAGI. CDR3 length equals 14 residues. Trimming removed 0 bases at V and 0 bases at J, with 5 bases between. The CDR3 DNA follows: TGTGCCAGCAGTTACTCGACAGTGAACACTGAAGCTTTCTTT. It is translated as CASSYSTVNTEAFF.

The chain uses TRBV10-3 and TRBJ2-7; 8 bases match TRBD2. CDR3 length: 15 amino acids. J lost 1 base, V lost 7 bases, and 9 bases had no gene match. Germline CDR1 is ENHRY and CDR2 is SYGVKD. The CDR3 protein is CAIKEWREESYEQYF. In nucleotides, the CDR3 is TGTGCCATCAAAGAGTGGCGGGAGGAGTCCTACGAGCAGTACTTC.

The rearrangement links TRBV6-1 to TRBJ2-7; no reliable D call. Germline lookup yields CDR1 MNHNS and CDR2 SASEGT. Trimming shortened V by 10 bases and J by 6 bases, and 19 bases separated the two germline ends. This CDR3 comprises 13 residues. The CDR3 sequence: CAITKVPPSEQYF. The CDR3, as DNA: TGTGCCATCACCAAAGTCCCGCCGTCCGAGCAGTACTTC.

In its sample, this clonotype was seen a few times. V and J are TRBV3-1 and TRBJ2-5; TRBD2 is a possible D gene (5 bases). Trimming cost V 4 bases and J 5 bases, with 14 bases left between them. The germline CDR1 and CDR2 sequences are LGHDT and YNNKEL (reference sequence). The CDR3 consists of 14 residues. The CDR3: CASSLYGMEETQYF. For the CDR3, the DNA is TGTGCCAGCAGCCTTTACGGGATGGAGGAGACCCAGTACTTC.

The chain carries TRBV5-5 and TRBJ1-4; D uncertain. The CDR3 loop spans 15 amino acids. Between the trimmed V and J ends, which lost 0 bases and 2 bases, there was a span of 8 bases. Germline loops: CDR1 SGHKS, CDR2 YYEKEE (reference sequence). For the CDR3, the DNA is TGTGCCAGCAGCTTGGTAGCGGGGACTAATGAAAAACTGTTTTTT. It codes for CASSLVAGTNEKLFF. Together with reference TRBV5-5 and TRBJ1-4, the CDR3 gives the full variable domain: DAGVTQSPTHLIKTRGQQVTLRCSPISGHKSVSWYQQVLGQGPQFIFQYYEKEERGRGNFPDRFSARQFPNYSSELNVNALLLGDSALYLCASSLVAGTNEKLFFGSGTQLSVL.

There are a few counts of this clonotype. The V call is TRBV7-6, the J call TRBJ1-2, with D possibly TRBD1 on 5 matching bases. Trimming took off 7 bases at V and 0 bases at J, with 12 bases between the two ends. CDR1 is SGHVS and CDR2 is FNYEAQ in the germline V gene. This CDR3 contains 14 residues. CDR3: CASTPGPSNYGYTF. The CDR3 DNA reads TGTGCCAGCACGCCGGGGCCCTCTAACTATGGCTACACCTTC.

This clonotype showed up many times. The chain joins TRBV7-2 to TRBJ2-2, with a weak D call TRBD1 (6 bases). The CDR3 length is 14 residues. V shed 5 bases and J shed 4 bases, with 11 bases lying between them. In germline, CDR1 is SGHTA, CDR2 FQGNSA. CDR3 nucleotides: TGTGCCAGCAGCCCCGGACAGATCACCGGGGAGCTGTTTTTT. Its translation is CASSPGQITGELFF.

This clonotype was recorded many times. The J gene is TRBJ2-1, the V gene TRBV9, with D possibly being TRBD2 (5 bases). Trimming shortened V by 0 bases and J by 7 bases, and 14 bases separated the two germline ends. There are 15 residues in the CDR3. CDR1 and CDR2 (germline): SGDLS, YYNGEE. In nucleotides, the CDR3 is TGTGCCAGCAGCGTAGCGGCCAATCGCGGGAATGAGCAGTTCTTC. Translating it yields CASSVAANRGNEQFF.

The genes are TRBV24-1 and TRBJ2-5; 9 bases are shared with TRBD1. Trimming took 3 bases from V and 5 from J; bases not matched to a gene: 6. The CDR3 contains 15 residues. Germline V gives CDR1 KGHDR, CDR2 SFDVKD. For the CDR3, the DNA is TGTGCCACCAGTGATGCCCGGGACAGGGCGGAGACCCAGTACTTC. This encodes CATSDARDRAETQYF.

This clonotype appeared a few times. This chain uses TRBV27 with TRBJ2-1; 8 bases line up with TRBD1. There are 16 residues in the CDR3. Unmatched junction bases numbered 15, after V lost 5 bases and J lost 9 bases. Germline CDR1 MNHEY, CDR2 SMNVEV (reference sequence). CDR3 loop: CASSPYGQGAGGEQFF. CDR3 DNA sequence: TGTGCCAGCAGTCCATATGGACAGGGTGCAGGTGGTGAGCAGTTCTTC.